The 11 T cell receptor beta chains below come from one sample, sequenced in a study of blood T cell repertoires in COVID-19. Data came from immunoSEQ multiplex PCR; TCRdb stores just in-frame clones and leaves some out. The profile shows fewer than 350,000 clones, roughly 88% of them singletons. Sequencing was performed on PBMCs or T cells enriched from blood (not recorded which). The origin of the receptors is a man aged 30-40 years who had recovered from COVID-19.

This clone was seen just once. The chain employs TRBV7-2 and TRBJ2-7; 8 bases are shared with TRBD1. The CDR3 loop spans 11 amino acids. CDR1 is SGHTA and CDR2 is FQGNSA in the germline V gene. Losses at the gene ends were 4 bases for V and 8 bases for J; bases not matched to a gene: 1. CDR3 residues: CASSWDRQQYF. For the CDR3, the DNA is TGTGCCAGCAGCTGGGACAGGCAGCAGTACTTC.

The CDR3 loop is CASSSYRDTEAFF. CDR3 bases: TGTGCCAGCAGCTCCTACAGGGACACTGAAGCTTTCTTT. This sequence joins TRBV7-9 and TRBJ1-1; tentatively, D is TRBD1 (6 bases). The CDR3 loop spans 13 amino acids. Germline loops: CDR1 SEHNR, CDR2 FQNEAQ (reference sequence). Between the trimmed V and J ends, which lost 4 bases and 3 bases, there was a span of 9 bases.

V is TRBV11-1 and J is TRBJ1-1; no firm D call. The CDR3 is 13 amino acids. V was clipped by 6 bases and J by 5 bases, with 13 bases between them. Germline values: CDR1 SGHAT, CDR2 FQDESV (reference sequence). Here the CDR3 DNA reads TGTGCCAGCAGACCGAGGACGGGGACTGAAGCTTTCTTT. Its protein is CASRPRTGTEAFF.

The chain recombines TRBV19 with TRBJ1-2; a weak D match, TRBD1 (5 bases). Germline assignment: CDR1 LNHDA and CDR2 SQIVND (reference sequence). Trimming stripped 4 bases from V and 0 bases from J, with 21 bases between. The CDR3 is made up of 18 amino acids. CDR3 sequence: CASSKSSGLWGANYGYTF. The CDR3 nucleotides are TGTGCCAGTAGTAAATCCTCGGGACTATGGGGGGCTAACTATGGCTACACCTTC.

The chain recombines TRBV9 with TRBJ1-1; D call uncertain. Germline V gene lookup returns CDR1 SGDLS and CDR2 YYNGEE. Trimming stripped 4 bases from V and 2 bases from J, with 15 bases between. CDR3 size: 15 residues. The CDR3 bases are TGTGCCAGCAGCCCGGGATCGGGCACCAACACTGAAGCTTTCTTT. Translated, it gives CASSPGSGTNTEAFF.

The V call is TRBV4-1, the J call TRBJ2-3, with D possibly matching TRBD2 (6 bases). The CDR3 spans 17 residues. Trimming removed 0 bases at V and 2 bases at J, with 15 bases between. Per germline, CDR1 MGHRA and CDR2 YSYEKL. CDR3 in DNA: TGCGCCAGCAGCCAAGAGGGACCGGGCGGGAACACAGATACGCAGTATTTT. Its protein product is CASSQEGPGGNTDTQYF.

The chain joins TRBV5-1 to TRBJ1-2; no reliable D call. CDR3 length: 13 amino acids. With 0 bases removed from V and 8 bases from J, the gap between germline ends came to 11 bases. Germline-derived CDR1 and CDR2 are SGHRS and YFSETQ. The CDR3, as DNA: TGCGCCAGCAGCTTGGAAGGGCAGCGGGGCTACACCTTC. As protein: CASSLEGQRGYTF.

The rearrangement uses TRBV5-1 and TRBJ2-3, with a possible D match to TRBD2 (6 bases). V was pared by 6 bases and J by 3 bases, with 14 bases between. The germline V gene encodes CDR1 SGHRS and CDR2 YFSETQ. This CDR3 contains 14 residues. The CDR3 bases are TGCGCCAGCACCCCCCTAGCGAGGACAGATACGCAGTATTTT. Residues: CASTPLARTDTQYF.

The chain is built from TRBV25-1 and TRBJ1-4, with 7 nucleotides matching TRBD1. Germline V CDR1 and CDR2: MGHDK, SYGVNS. The CDR3 sequence is 15 residues long. The trim removed 4 bases at V and 6 bases at J, leaving 8 bases unmatched. The CDR3 DNA is TGTGCCAGCAGTGCGGGGGACAGATCCTATGAAAAACTGTTTTTT. This gives the protein CASSAGDRSYEKLFF. Together with reference TRBV25-1 and TRBJ1-4, the CDR3 gives the full variable domain: EADIYQTPRYLVIGTGKKITLECSQTMGHDKMYWYQQDPGMELHLIHYSYGVNSTEKGDLSSESTVSRIRTEHFPLTLESARPSHTSQYLCASSAGDRSYEKLFFGSGTQLSVL.

The V call is TRBV6-8, the J call TRBJ1-1; D is unresolved. Germline-derived CDR1 and CDR2 are MNHGY and SAAAGT. The CDR3 length is 17 residues. V was trimmed by 0 bases and J by 1 base, leaving 15 bases between them. CDR3 region: CASSYSGRGEGNTEAFF. The DNA of the CDR3 is TGTGCCAGCAGTTACTCGGGTCGGGGAGAGGGGAACACTGAAGCTTTCTTT.

This clone has a single count. The chain joins TRBV5-4 to TRBJ2-2; 7 nucleotides align to TRBD1. Trimming at V came to 4 bases and at J to 1 base, leaving 4 bases not matched to a gene. CDR1 is SGHNT, CDR2 YYREEE, per germline (reference sequence). The CDR3 loop spans 15 amino acids. CDR3 loop: CASSGRTGNTGELFF. In nucleotides, the CDR3 is TGTGCCAGCAGCGGTCGGACAGGGAACACCGGGGAGCTGTTTTTT.